This record looks at one T cell receptor beta chain sequence and its context. The data stem from a study of blood T cell repertoires in COVID-19. Study details: Both acute and convalescent COVID-19 samples were obtained from the United States, Italy and Spain. Nucleic acid was either cDNA or gDNA, and it came from T cells, B-cell-depleted T cells, or PBMCs.

In the original analysis: Scientists estimated how many nucleated cells there were by amplifying reference gene primers. Sequencing used immunoSEQ multiplex PCR; TCRdb keeps in-frame clones, though not all of them. The V and J calls and the clone size are those of that table, but D and trimming were determined from the DNA. The sample holds 270,000 or so clones, 86% seen once. From germline, CDR1 is SGHDT and CDR2 YYEEEE. CDR3 length equals 17 residues. The J segment lost 2 bases and the V segment lost 1 base, leaving 9 bases of the junction unmatched. Study members were between roughly 18 and 89 years old and lived in 20 to 30 US regions.

Sequencing was done on a sample of PBMCs or T cells enriched from blood (not recorded which). The chain carries TRBV5-6 and TRBJ2-3; 8 bases are shared with TRBD2. The sequence derives from a woman aged 18-29 years who had recovered from COVID-19. The CDR3 bases are TGTGCCAGCAGCTTGAACAGCGGGGGTACTTTCACAGATACGCAGTATTTT. Translated, it gives CASSLNSGGTFTDTQYF.